The T cell receptor (beta chain) under discussion was sequenced for a study of OX40 agonist ivuxolimab in advanced cancers. Using immunoSEQ multiplex PCR, the repertoire was profiled, and TCRdb retains in-frame clones only, with some absent. The sample lists 50,000 to 65,000 clones; approximately 86% were seen once. The CDR3 is made up of 15 amino acids. V is TRBV21-1 and J is TRBJ2-6; TRBD2 is the table's D call and was not checked against the DNA. TRBV21-1 is a known pseudogene. The receptor was derived from an adult with an advanced solid tumor such as melanoma, head and neck, liver or kidney cancer. Sample: CD4+ or CD8+ T cells sorted from blood, taken in a trial of the OX40 agonist ivuxolimab. As DNA, the CDR3 is TGTGCCAGCAGCAAAGTCGTCTGGAGAGCCAACGTCCTGACTTTC. It translates to CASSKVVWRANVLTF.